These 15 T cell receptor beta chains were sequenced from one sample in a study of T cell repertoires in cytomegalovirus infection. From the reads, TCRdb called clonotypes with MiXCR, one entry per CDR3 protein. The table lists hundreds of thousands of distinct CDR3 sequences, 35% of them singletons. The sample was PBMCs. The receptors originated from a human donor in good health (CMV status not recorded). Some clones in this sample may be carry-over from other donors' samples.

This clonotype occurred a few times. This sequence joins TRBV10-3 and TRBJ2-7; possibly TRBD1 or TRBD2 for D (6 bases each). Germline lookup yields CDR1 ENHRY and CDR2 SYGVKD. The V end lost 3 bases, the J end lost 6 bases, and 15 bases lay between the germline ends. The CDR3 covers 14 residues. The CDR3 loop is CAISDTGRIGEQYF. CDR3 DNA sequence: TGTGCCATCAGTGATACAGGGAGGATTGGCGAGCAGTACTTC.

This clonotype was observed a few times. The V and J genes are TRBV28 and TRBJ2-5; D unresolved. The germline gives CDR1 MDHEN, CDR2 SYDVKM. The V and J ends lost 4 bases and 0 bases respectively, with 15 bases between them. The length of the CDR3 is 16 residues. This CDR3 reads CASSSLGLGYQETQYF. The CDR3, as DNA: TGTGCCAGCAGTTCCCTAGGGCTAGGGTACCAAGAGACCCAGTACTTC.

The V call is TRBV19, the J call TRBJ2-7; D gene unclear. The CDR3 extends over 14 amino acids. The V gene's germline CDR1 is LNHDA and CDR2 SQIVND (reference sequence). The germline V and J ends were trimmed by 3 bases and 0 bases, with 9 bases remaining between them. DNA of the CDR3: TGTGCCAGTAGTATCCATTTTAGCTCCTACGAGCAGTACTTC. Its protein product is CASSIHFSSYEQYF.

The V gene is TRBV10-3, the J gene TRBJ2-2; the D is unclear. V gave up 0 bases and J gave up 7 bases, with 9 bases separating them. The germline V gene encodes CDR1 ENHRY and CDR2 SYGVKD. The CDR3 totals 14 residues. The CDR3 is CAISESGRRGELFF. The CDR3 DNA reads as TGTGCCATCAGTGAGTCGGGCAGGCGCGGGGAGCTGTTTTTT.

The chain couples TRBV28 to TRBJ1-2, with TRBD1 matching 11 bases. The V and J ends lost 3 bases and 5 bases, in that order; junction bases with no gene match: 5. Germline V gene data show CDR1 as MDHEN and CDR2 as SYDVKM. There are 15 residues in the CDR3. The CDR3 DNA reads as TGTGCCAGCAGTTTTGGGACAGGGGGTGGGTATGGCTACACCTTC. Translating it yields CASSFGTGGGYGYTF.

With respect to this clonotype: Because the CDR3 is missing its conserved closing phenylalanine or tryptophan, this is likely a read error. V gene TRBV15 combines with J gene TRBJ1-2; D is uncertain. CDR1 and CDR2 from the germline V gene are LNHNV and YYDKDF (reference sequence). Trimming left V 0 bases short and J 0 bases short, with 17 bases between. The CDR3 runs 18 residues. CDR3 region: CATSRDLPGGSANYGYTL. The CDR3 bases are TGTGCCACCAGCAGAGATCTCCCAGGCGGATCAGCTAACTATGGCTACACCTTA.

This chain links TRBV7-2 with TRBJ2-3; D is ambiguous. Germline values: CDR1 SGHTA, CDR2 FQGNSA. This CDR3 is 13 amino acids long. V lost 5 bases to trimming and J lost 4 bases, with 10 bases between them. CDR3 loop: CASSPQVPDTQYF. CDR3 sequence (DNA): TGTGCCAGCAGCCCCCAAGTTCCAGATACGCAGTATTTT.

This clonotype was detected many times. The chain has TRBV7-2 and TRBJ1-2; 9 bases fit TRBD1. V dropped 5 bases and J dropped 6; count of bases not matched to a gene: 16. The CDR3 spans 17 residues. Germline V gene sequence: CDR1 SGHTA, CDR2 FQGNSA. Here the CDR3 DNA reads TGTGCCAGCAGCAGAGATGGTCCCGGGACAGGGACGCATGGCTACACCTTC. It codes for CASSRDGPGTGTHGYTF.

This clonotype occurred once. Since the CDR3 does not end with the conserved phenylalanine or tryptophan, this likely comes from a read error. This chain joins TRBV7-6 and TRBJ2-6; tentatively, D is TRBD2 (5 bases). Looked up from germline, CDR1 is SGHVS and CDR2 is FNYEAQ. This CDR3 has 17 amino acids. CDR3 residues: CASSVANGVSGSNVLTL. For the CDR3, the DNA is TGTGCCAGCAGCGTAGCGAACGGGGTCTCTGGGTCCAACGTCCTGACTTTG.

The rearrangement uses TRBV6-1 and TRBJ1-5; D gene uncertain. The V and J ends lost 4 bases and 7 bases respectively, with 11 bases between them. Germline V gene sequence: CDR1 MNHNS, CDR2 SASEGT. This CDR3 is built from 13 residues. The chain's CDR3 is CASSAREGQPQHF. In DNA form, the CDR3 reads TGTGCCAGCAGTGCGAGAGAGGGCCAGCCCCAGCATTTT.

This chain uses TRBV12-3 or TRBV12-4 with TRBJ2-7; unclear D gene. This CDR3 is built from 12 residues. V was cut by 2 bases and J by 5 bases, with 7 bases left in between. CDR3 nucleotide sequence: TGTGCCAGCAGTTTATTTGGGGACGAGCAGTACTTC. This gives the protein CASSLFGDEQYF.

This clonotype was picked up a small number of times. Here the CDR3 DNA reads TGTGCCAGCAGCCACGACAGGACCTTCTCTGGGGCCAACGTCCTGACTTTC. Its translation is CASSHDRTFSGANVLTF. V usage is TRBV7-9 and J usage is TRBJ2-6; the D gene is possibly TRBD1 (6 bases). Germline V gene data show CDR1 as SEHNR and CDR2 as FQNEAQ (reference sequence). CDR3 length: 17 residues. V lost 5 bases, J lost 0 bases, and 14 bases lay in between.

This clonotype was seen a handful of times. The CDR3 nucleotides read TGTGCCAGCAGCCCATTCATAACGGGCTACGAGCAGTACTTC. Translation gives CASSPFITGYEQYF. V gene TRBV11-2 combines with J gene TRBJ2-7; no clear D. V was cut by 5 bases and J by 3 bases, with 14 bases left in between. Germline loops: CDR1 SGHAT, CDR2 FQNNGV. The CDR3 totals 14 residues. The full variable domain, with the rest looked up from reference TRBV11-2 and TRBJ2-7, is EAGVAQSPRYKIIEKRQSVAFWCNPISGHATLYWYQQILGQGPKLLIQFQNNGVVDDSQLPKDRFSAERLKGVDSTLKIQPAKLEDSAVYLCASSPFITGYEQYFGPGTRLTVT.

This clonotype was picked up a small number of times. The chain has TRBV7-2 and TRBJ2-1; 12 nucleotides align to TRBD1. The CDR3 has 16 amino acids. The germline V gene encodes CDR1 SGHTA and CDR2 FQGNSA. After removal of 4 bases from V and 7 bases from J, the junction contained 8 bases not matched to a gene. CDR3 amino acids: CASSYAPGQGANEQFF. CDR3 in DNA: TGTGCCAGCAGCTATGCCCCGGGACAGGGGGCAAATGAGCAGTTCTTC.

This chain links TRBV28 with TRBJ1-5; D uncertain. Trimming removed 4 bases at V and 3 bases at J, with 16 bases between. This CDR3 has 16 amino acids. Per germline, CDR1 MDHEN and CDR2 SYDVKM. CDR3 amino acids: CASSYTTESFNQPQHF. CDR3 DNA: TGTGCCAGCAGTTACACGACGGAGAGCTTCAATCAGCCCCAGCATTTT.